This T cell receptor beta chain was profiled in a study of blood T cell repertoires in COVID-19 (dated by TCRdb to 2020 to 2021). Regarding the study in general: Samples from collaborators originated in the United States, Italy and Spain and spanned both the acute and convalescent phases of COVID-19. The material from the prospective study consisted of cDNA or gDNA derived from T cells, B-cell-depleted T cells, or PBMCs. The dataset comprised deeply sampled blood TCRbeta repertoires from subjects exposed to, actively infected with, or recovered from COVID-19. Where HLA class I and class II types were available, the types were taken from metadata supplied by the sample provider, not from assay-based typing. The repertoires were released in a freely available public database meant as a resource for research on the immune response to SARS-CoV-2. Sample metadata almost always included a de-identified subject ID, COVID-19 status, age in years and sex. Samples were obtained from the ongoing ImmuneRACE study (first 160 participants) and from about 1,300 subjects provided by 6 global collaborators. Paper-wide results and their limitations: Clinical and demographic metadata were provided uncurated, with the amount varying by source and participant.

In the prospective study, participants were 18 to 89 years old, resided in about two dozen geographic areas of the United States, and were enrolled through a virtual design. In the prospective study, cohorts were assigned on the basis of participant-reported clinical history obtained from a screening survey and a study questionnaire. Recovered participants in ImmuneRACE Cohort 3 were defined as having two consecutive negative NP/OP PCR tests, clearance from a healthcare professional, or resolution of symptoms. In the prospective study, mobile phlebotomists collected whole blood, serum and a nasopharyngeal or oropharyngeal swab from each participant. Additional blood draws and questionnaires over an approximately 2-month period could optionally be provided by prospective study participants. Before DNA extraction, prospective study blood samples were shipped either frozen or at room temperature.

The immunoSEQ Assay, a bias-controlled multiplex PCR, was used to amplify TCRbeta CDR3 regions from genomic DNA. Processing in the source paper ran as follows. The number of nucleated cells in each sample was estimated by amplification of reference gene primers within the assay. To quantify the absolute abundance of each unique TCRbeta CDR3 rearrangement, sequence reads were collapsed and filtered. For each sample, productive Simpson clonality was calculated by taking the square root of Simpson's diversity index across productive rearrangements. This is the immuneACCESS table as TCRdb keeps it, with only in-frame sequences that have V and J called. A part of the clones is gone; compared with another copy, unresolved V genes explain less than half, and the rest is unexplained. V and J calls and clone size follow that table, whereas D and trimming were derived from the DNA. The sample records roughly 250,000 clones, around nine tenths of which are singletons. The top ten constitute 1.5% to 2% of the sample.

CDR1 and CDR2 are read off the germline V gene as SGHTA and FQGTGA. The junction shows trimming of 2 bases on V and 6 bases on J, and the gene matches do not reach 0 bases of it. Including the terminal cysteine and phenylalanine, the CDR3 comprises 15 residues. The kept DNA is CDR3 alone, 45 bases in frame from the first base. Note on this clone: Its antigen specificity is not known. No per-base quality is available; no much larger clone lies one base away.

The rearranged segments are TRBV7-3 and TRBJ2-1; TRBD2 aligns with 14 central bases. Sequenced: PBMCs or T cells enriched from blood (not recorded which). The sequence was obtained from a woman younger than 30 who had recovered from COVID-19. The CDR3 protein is CASSLGLAGGNEQFF. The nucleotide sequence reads TGTGCCAGCAGCTTAGGACTAGCGGGGGGCAATGAGCAGTTCTTC.